This TCR beta chain was retrieved from a study of T cells in tumors after PD-1 blockade. Study observations and caveats: Clonal replacement, not reinvigoration, is suggested for expanded exhausted CD8+ clones after therapy.

For this clone: The antigen remains undetermined.

Profiling relied on immunoSEQ multiplex PCR, and the TCRdb table lists in-frame clones only, not all of them. The sample lists about 5,800 clones; about two thirds were seen once. CDR3 size: 17 residues. Germline values: CDR1 LGHNA, CDR2 YNFKEQ. V lost 0 bases, J lost 3 bases, and 6 bases stayed unmatched. The sample in question was tumor tissue, obtained before anti-PD-1 treatment. The sequence was obtained from a human donor with basal cell carcinoma. This chain links TRBV4-2 with TRBJ2-3, with TRBD2 identical over 10 bases. The CDR3 here is CASSQDASGGETDTQYF. CDR3 DNA sequence: TGTGCCAGCAGCCAAGATGCGAGCGGGGGGGAGACAGATACGCAGTATTTT.